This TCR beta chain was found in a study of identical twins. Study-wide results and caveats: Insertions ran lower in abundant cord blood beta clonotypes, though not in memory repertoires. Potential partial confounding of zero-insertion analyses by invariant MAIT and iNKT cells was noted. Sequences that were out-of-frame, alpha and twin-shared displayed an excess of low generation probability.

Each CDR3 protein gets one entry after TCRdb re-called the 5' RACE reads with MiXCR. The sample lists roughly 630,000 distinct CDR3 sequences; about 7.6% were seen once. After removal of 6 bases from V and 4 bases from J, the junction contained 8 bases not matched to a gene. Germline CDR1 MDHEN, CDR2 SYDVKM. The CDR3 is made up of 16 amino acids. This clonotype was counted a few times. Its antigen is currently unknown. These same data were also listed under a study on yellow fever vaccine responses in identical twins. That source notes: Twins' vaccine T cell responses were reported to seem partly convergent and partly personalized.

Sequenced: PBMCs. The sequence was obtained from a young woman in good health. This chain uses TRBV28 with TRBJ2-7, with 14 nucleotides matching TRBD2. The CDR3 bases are TGTGCCAGCAGGTCTGACGGGACTAGCGGGAGTTACGAGCAGTACTTC. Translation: CASRSDGTSGSYEQYF.